The 2 T cell receptor beta chains presented below share a single source sample, sequenced in a study of blood T cell repertoires in COVID-19. Clones were sequenced by immunoSEQ multiplex PCR, and TCRdb holds only the in-frame ones, with some missing. The sample has 46,000 or so clones, 80% to 90% seen once; the top ten hold less than 8.5%. Material for sequencing was peripheral blood. These receptors all come from a man between 50 and 59 years old with acute or convalescent COVID-19.

The gene calls are TRBV27 and TRBJ1-2, with TRBD1 identical over 8 bases. CDR1 is MNHEY and CDR2 is SMNVEV in the germline V gene (reference sequence). V shed 4 bases, J shed 8 bases, and the junction held 12 bases outside the gene matches. This CDR3 has 15 amino acids. The CDR3: CASSSGGWVREGYTF. The CDR3 nucleotides are TGTGCCAGCAGTTCAGGGGGCTGGGTAAGAGAGGGCTACACCTTC.

This clone was seen more than once but under ten times. The chain's CDR3 is CASSLMTVPSEKLFF. CDR3 nucleotides: TGTGCCAGCAGCTTAATGACAGTCCCTAGTGAAAAACTGTTTTTT. This chain links TRBV5-5 with TRBJ1-4; D perhaps matches TRBD1 (5 bases). V lost 2 bases and J lost 7, with 15 bases in between. This CDR3 is built from 15 residues. The germline V gene has CDR1 SGHKS and CDR2 YYEKEE (reference sequence).